The source of this T cell receptor (beta chain) is a study of blood T cells in healthy people across ages. Whole-study results and caveats: Across the age range, TCR beta diversity per million T cells fell in a roughly linear way. Estimates based on one million T cells were treated as lower bounds.

The donors, all healthy, were Caucasians living in Russia, aged roughly 6 to 95. Each individual donor underwent a draw of ten milliliters of peripheral blood. This clonotype was picked up many times. What it binds is unknown. Through a sample-barcoded 5' primer and a J-beta primer mix, a second PCR was run for roughly 7 to 11 cycles. MiXCR was run by TCRdb on the 5' RACE reads, yielding one entry per CDR3 protein. The sample has about 1.6 million distinct CDR3 sequences, 30% to 40% seen once. The origin of this receptor is a woman younger than 45 in good health. Sequencing was done on a sample of blood.

CDR3 region: CASRSQGGGPVNEQFF. The CDR3 DNA follows: TGTGCCAGCAGATCCCAGGGGGGCGGGCCCGTCAATGAGCAGTTCTTC. The chain couples TRBV6-6 to TRBJ2-1, with a possible D match to TRBD1 (7 bases). The V gene lost 6 bases and the J gene lost 6 bases, with 21 bases spanning the gap. The CDR3 consists of 16 residues. CDR1 and CDR2 from the germline V gene are MNHNY and SVGAGI (reference sequence).